Sequencing of this TCR beta chain was carried out in a study of CD8 T cells in ankylosing spondylitis. Whole-study findings and limits: As reported, disease-linked clones showed significant enrichment in matched ankylosing spondylitis synovial fluid. One TCR beta motif, made up of several highly homologous variants, appeared characteristic of ankylosing spondylitis blood.

As to this clonotype: Its target is not known.

Making the TCR beta libraries involved quantitative 5'-RACE with molecular barcodes. TCRdb re-called the 5' RACE reads through MiXCR, storing one row per CDR3 protein. This table holds around 770,000 distinct CDR3 sequences, approximately 12% found once. V lost 3 bases, J lost 3 bases, and 11 bases lay in between. This CDR3 has 14 amino acids. CDR1 SGHTA and CDR2 FQGNSA come from the germline V gene. The chain links TRBV7-2 to TRBJ2-5; no reliable D call. Input material: blood, either unsorted or a sorted T cell fraction (not recorded which). This sequence was found in a male donor with ankylosing spondylitis. In DNA, the CDR3 is TGTGCCAGCAGCTTCCGGTCAGTCAAAGAGACCCAGTACTTC. Its protein is CASSFRSVKETQYF.